This T cell receptor beta chain stems from a study of blood T cells in healthy people across ages. On the study more broadly: About one barcoded TCR beta cDNA was captured per two T cells. Study conclusions and caveats: The unknown donor CMV status may have confounded expanded clonotype changes.

CDR3 length: 14 residues. The ends lost 4 bases at V and 2 bases at J; junction bases unmatched: 4. CDR1 and CDR2 (germline): SGHRS, YFSETQ. Details on this clonotype: The antigen remains unidentified.

Total RNA was isolated from each sample in quantities of at least 6 micrograms. With a J-beta primer mix and a sample-barcoded 5' primer, a second PCR ran 7 to 11 cycles. TCRdb re-derived calls from the 5' RACE reads in MiXCR, one entry per CDR3 protein. The sample has hundreds of thousands of distinct CDR3 sequences, about 54% seen once. The chain has TRBV5-1 and TRBJ2-3, with TRBD1 identical over 7 bases. This sequence was found in a man aged 55-75 years in good health. Sequenced sample: blood. DNA of the CDR3: TGCGCCAGCAGCACCGGGACAGTCACAGATACGCAGTATTTT. Translation: CASSTGTVTDTQYF.